Following are 16 T cell receptor beta chains from one sample sequenced in a study of control samples from healthy donors and cancer patients. TCRdb keeps only in-frame clones here, not all; method: immunoSEQ multiplex PCR. There are about 170,000 clones in the sample; about nine tenths occur only once, and over 1.2% lies in the top ten. The sequenced sample consisted of blood. These receptors were collected from a woman in her twenties or thirties in good health.

To note about this clone: The sample contains more than one DNA sequence encoding this CDR3. The chain carries TRBV5-1 and TRBJ1-2, with 9 bases that match TRBD1. The CDR3 covers 14 residues. CDR1 and CDR2 from the germline V gene are SGHRS and YFSETQ. Losses at the gene ends were 4 bases for V and 4 bases for J; bases not matched to a gene: 5. CDR3 sequence: CASSLDRGGYGYTF. CDR3 sequence (DNA): TGCGCCAGCAGCCTGGACAGGGGCGGCTATGGCTACACCTTC. Complete variable domain (other parts from reference TRBV5-1 and TRBJ1-2): KAGVTQTPRYLIKTRGQQVTLSCSPISGHRSVSWYQQTPGQGLQFLFEYFSETQRNKGNFPGRFSGRQFSNSRSEMNVSTLELGDSALYLCASSLDRGGYGYTFGSGTRLTVV.

This chain connects TRBV7-2 to TRBJ2-7; possibly TRBD1 for D (5 bases). Germline V gene sequence: CDR1 SGHTA, CDR2 FQGNSA. Trimming took off 2 bases at V and 2 bases at J, with 13 bases between the two ends. The CDR3 runs 15 residues. The CDR3 loop is CASSLSLTAAYEQYF. In DNA form, the CDR3 reads TGTGCCAGCAGCTTAAGTTTGACAGCCGCCTACGAGCAGTACTTC.

This chain connects TRBV5-1 to TRBJ2-1; maybe TRBD2 (6 bases). Trimming stripped 0 bases from V and 4 bases from J, with 11 bases between. CDR1 is SGHRS and CDR2 is YFSETQ in the germline V gene. This CDR3 has 15 amino acids. In nucleotides, the CDR3 is TGCGCCAGCAGCTTGGCGGGAGACCGGTACAATGAGCAGTTCTTC. It encodes CASSLAGDRYNEQFF. The full variable domain, in which reference TRBV5-1 and TRBJ2-1 provide the parts outside the CDR3, is KAGVTQTPRYLIKTRGQQVTLSCSPISGHRSVSWYQQTPGQGLQFLFEYFSETQRNKGNFPGRFSGRQFSNSRSEMNVSTLELGDSALYLCASSLAGDRYNEQFFGPGTRLTVL.

The V gene is TRBV5-1, the J gene TRBJ2-2; D assignment may be TRBD1 or TRBD2 (6 bases each). The ends were cut back, 4 bases at V and 7 bases at J, with 8 bases in the middle. Looked up from germline, CDR1 is SGHRS and CDR2 is YFSETQ. CDR3 size: 12 residues. CDR3 DNA sequence: TGCGCCAGCAGCAGGGGGGTCGGGGAGCTGTTTTTT. Translating it yields CASSRGVGELFF.

This clone was seen a single time. Other DNA sequences within the sample encode an identical CDR3. This chain connects TRBV4-3 to TRBJ2-3; 12 bases align to TRBD2. From germline, CDR1 is LGHNA and CDR2 YSLEER. The CDR3 contains 16 residues. Trimming removed 3 bases from V and 2 bases from J; junction bases left unmatched: 3. CDR3 in DNA: TGCGCCAGCAGCCAGGGGACTAGCGGGCTCACAGATACGCAGTATTTT. Protein: CASSQGTSGLTDTQYF.

The rearrangement joins TRBV11-3 to TRBJ2-5; maybe TRBD2 (5 bases). This CDR3 is built from 13 residues. Germline CDR1 SGHNT, CDR2 YENEEA. Trimming removed 2 bases from V and 3 bases from J, with 7 bases in between. CDR3 region: CASSLQLEETQYF. CDR3 nucleotides: TGTGCCAGCAGCTTACAACTAGAAGAGACCCAGTACTTC.

The J gene is TRBJ1-1, the V gene TRBV27; 9 bases agree with TRBD1. Germline V gene lookup returns CDR1 MNHEY and CDR2 SMNVEV (reference sequence). The J segment lost 0 bases and the V segment lost 5 bases, leaving 10 bases of the junction unmatched. The CDR3 extends over 17 amino acids. The CDR3 nucleotides are TGTGCCAGCAGTGGTGGACAGGGGTTTTACATGAACACTGAAGCTTTCTTT. Translated, it gives CASSGGQGFYMNTEAFF.

In this sample, this clone turned up a few times. V usage is TRBV6-7 and J usage is TRBJ2-5; no clear D. TRBV6-7 is classed as an ORF, of uncertain function. Trimming shortened V by 2 bases and J by 0 bases, and 4 bases separated the two germline ends. The CDR3 loop spans 13 amino acids. The CDR3, as DNA: TGTGCCAGCAGTTACGACTACCAAGAGACCCAGTACTTC. Its protein is CASSYDYQETQYF.

The chain is built from TRBV30 and TRBJ2-5; 8 positions agree with TRBD1. The CDR3 covers 13 residues. Germline V CDR1 and CDR2: GTSNPN, SVGIG (reference sequence). With V trimmed by 4 bases and J by 2 bases, 3 bases remained unmatched. CDR3 in DNA: TGTGCCTGGACCCGGACAGGGCAAGAGACCCAGTACTTC. It is translated as CAWTRTGQETQYF.

The genes are TRBV11-3 and TRBJ1-2; 7 bases match TRBD1. Germline V lookup: CDR1 SGHNT, CDR2 YENEEA. This CDR3 contains 14 residues. V was clipped by 2 bases and J by 2 bases; unmatched bases: 2. The CDR3 is CASSLSGGNYGYTF. CDR3 DNA: TGTGCCAGCAGCTTATCAGGGGGGAACTATGGCTACACCTTC.

This chain uses TRBV5-1 with TRBJ1-2; maybe TRBD1 (6 bases). Between the trimmed V and J ends, which lost 4 bases and 5 bases, there was a span of 15 bases. Germline V CDR1 and CDR2: SGHRS, YFSETQ. The CDR3 totals 14 residues. The CDR3: CASSPRQAGYGYTF. The CDR3 nucleotides read TGCGCCAGCAGCCCCCGACAGGCGGGGTATGGCTACACCTTC.

This chain connects TRBV4-1 to TRBJ1-6; 7 bases are a match to TRBD1. Germline trimming cut 1 base from V and 9 bases from J; bases unmatched to any gene: 6. The germline V gene encodes CDR1 MGHRA and CDR2 YSYEKL. This CDR3 region has 15 residues. The CDR3 DNA reads as TGCGCCAGCAGCCAAGGGAGACAGGGCGGTTCACCCCTCCACTTT. Amino acids: CASSQGRQGGSPLHF.

J is TRBJ1-3 and V is TRBV2, with D uncertain. V lost 7 bases and J 1 base, leaving 14 bases between the germline ends. The germline gives CDR1 SNHLY, CDR2 FYNNEI. The CDR3 length is 15 residues. The CDR3 DNA is TGTGCCAGCACCGAGGACGGCCTATCTGGAAACACCATATATTTT. Its translation: CASTEDGLSGNTIYF.

This chain uses TRBV9 with TRBJ2-1; unclear D gene. CDR1 and CDR2 (germline): SGDLS, YYNGEE. This CDR3 is 12 amino acids long. Trimming removed 0 bases at V and 7 bases at J, with 5 bases between. Here the CDR3 reads CASSVGDNEQFF. The CDR3, as DNA: TGTGCCAGCAGCGTAGGGGATAATGAGCAGTTCTTC.

The chain joins TRBV28 to TRBJ2-5; TRBD2 matches at 14 bases. Germline-derived CDR1 and CDR2 are MDHEN and SYDVKM. Germline trimming cut 5 bases from V and 7 bases from J; bases unmatched to any gene: 9. The CDR3 consists of 16 residues. This chain's CDR3 is CASSLGLAGVRRTQYF. In DNA form, the CDR3 reads TGTGCCAGCAGTCTGGGACTAGCGGGAGTTAGGAGGACCCAGTACTTC.

The chain uses TRBV4-2 and TRBJ1-2, with a tentative D call TRBD1 (5 bases). CDR3 size: 13 residues. CDR1 is LGHNA and CDR2 is YNFKEQ in the germline V gene. Trimming cost V 4 bases and J 3 bases, with 9 bases left between them. The CDR3 loop reads CASSPGADYGYTF. The CDR3, as DNA: TGTGCCAGCAGCCCCGGGGCAGACTATGGCTACACCTTC.